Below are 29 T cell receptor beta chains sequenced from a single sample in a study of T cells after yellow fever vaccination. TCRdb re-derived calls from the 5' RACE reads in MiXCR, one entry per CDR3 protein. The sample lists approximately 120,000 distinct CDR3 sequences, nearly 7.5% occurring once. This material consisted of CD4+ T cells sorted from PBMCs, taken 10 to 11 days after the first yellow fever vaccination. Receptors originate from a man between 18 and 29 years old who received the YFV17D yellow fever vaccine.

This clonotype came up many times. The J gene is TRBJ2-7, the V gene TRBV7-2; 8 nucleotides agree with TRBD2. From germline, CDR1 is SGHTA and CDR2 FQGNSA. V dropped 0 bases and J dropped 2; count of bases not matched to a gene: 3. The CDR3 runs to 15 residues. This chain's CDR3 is CASSLAAGAPYEQYV. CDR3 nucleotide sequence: TGTGCCAGCAGCTTAGCAGCGGGGGCTCCCTACGAGCAGTACGTC.

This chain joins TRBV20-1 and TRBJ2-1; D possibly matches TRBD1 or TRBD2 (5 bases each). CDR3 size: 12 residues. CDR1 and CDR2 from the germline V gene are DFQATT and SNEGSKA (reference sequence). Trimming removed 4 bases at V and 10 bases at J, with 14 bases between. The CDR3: CSAMDSTDEQFF. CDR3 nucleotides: TGCAGTGCTATGGACTCGACAGACGAGCAGTTCTTC.

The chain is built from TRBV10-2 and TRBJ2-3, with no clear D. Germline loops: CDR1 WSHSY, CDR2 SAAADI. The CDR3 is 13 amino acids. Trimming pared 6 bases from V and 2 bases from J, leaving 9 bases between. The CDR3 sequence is CASRVLNTDTQYF. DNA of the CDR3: TGCGCCAGCAGGGTGCTCAACACAGATACGCAGTATTTT.

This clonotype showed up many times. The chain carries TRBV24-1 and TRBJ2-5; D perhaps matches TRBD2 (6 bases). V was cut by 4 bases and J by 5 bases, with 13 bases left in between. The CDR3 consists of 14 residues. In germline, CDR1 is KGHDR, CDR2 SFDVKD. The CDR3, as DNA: TGTGCCACCAGTGACCCCCGAGGAGGGGAGACCCAGTACTTC. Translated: CATSDPRGGETQYF.

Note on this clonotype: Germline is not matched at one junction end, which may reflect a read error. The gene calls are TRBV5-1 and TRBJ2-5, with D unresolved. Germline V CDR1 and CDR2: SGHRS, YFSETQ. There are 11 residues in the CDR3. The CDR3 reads CSSRMRETQYF. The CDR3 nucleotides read TGCTCCAGTCGGATGAGAGAGACCCAGTACTTC.

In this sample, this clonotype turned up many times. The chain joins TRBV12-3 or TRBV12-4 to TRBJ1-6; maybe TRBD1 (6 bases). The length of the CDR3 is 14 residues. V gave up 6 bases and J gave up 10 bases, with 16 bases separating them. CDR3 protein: CASRPGAGRSPLHF. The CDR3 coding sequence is TGTGCCAGCAGGCCGGGGGCAGGTAGATCACCCCTCCACTTT.

The CDR3 protein is CATKPGTSGYEQYF. The CDR3 nucleotides read TGTGCCACCAAACCCGGGACTAGCGGCTACGAGCAGTACTTC. The rearrangement uses TRBV7-2 and TRBJ2-7, with 11 bases matching TRBD2. J lost 3 bases, V lost 10 bases, and 8 bases had no gene match. Looked up from germline, CDR1 is SGHTA and CDR2 is FQGNSA. The CDR3 is 14 residues long.

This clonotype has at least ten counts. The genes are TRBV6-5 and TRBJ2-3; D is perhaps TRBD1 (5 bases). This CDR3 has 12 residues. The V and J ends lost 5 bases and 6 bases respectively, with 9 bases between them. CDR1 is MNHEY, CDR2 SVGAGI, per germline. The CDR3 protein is CASSPRQDTQYF. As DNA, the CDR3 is TGTGCCAGCAGTCCTCGACAGGATACGCAGTATTTT.

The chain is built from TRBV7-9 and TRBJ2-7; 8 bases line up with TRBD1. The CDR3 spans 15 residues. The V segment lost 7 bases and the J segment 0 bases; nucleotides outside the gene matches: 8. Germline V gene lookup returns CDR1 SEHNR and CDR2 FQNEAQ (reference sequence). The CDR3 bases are TGTGCCAGCAACAACCGGGACAGGAGCTCCTACGAGCAGTACGTC. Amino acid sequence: CASNNRDRSSYEQYV.

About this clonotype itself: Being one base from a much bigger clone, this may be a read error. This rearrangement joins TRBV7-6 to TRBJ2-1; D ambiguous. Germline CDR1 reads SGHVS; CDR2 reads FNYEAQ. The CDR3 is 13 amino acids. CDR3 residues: CASSPVGRNEQIF. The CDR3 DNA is TGTGCCAGCAGCCCAGTGGGCCGAAATGAGCAGATCTTC.

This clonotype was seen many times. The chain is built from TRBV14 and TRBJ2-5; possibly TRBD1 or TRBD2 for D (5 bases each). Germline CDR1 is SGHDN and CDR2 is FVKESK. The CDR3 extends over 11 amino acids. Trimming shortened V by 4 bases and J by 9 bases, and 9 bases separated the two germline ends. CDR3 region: CASSLMGAQYF. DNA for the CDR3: TGTGCCAGCAGCCTCATGGGGGCCCAGTACTTC.

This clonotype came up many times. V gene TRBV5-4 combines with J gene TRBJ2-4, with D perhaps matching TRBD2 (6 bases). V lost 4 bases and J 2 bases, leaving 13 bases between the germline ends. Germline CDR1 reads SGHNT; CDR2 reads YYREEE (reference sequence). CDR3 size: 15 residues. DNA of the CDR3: TGTGCCAGCAGCCCTTACGGAGGGTCCAAAAACATTCAGTACTTC. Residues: CASSPYGGSKNIQYF.

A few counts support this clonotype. The CDR3 nucleotides are TGCAGCGCCTCACCGATACAGGGGAGCACTGAAGCTTTCTTT. Its protein product is CSASPIQGSTEAFF. The chain links TRBV29-1 to TRBJ1-1; 7 nucleotides line up with TRBD1. Trimming took 7 bases from V and 4 from J; bases not matched to a gene: 12. Germline V gene data show CDR1 as SQVTM and CDR2 as ANQGSEA. The CDR3 is 14 residues long.

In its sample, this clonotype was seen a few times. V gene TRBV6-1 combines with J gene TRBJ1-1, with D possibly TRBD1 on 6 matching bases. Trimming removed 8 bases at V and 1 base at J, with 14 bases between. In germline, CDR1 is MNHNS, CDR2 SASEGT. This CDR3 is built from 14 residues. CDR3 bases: TGTGCCAGCCGACGGGGGGGACAGAACACTGAAGCTTTCTTT. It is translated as CASRRGGQNTEAFF.

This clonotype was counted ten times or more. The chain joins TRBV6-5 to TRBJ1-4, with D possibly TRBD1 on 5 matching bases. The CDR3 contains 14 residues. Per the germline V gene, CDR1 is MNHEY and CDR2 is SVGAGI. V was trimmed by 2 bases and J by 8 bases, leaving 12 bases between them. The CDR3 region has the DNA TGTGCCAGCAGTTACCGGCAGGGAGGGGAAAAACTGTTTTTT. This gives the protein CASSYRQGGEKLFF.

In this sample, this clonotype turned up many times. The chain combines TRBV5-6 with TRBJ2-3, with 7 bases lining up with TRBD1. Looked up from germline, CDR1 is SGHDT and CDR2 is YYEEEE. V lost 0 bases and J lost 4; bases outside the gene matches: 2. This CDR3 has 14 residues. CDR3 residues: CASSLGGGADTQYF. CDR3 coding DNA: TGTGCCAGCAGCTTGGGAGGGGGCGCAGATACGCAGTATTTT.

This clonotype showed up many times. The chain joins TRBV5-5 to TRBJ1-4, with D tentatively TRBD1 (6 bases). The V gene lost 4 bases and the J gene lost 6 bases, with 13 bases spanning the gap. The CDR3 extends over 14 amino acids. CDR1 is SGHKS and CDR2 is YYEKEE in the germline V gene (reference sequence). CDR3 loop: CASSPDSWDEKLFF. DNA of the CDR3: TGTGCCAGCAGCCCGGACAGTTGGGATGAAAAACTGTTTTTT.

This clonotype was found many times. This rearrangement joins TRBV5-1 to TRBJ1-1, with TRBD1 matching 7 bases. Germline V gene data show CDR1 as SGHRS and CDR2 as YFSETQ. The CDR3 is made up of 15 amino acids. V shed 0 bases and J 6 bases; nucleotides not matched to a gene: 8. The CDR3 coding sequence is TGCGCCAGCAGCTTGGCCGGCCGGACAGGCCCTGAAGCTTTCTTT. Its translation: CASSLAGRTGPEAFF.

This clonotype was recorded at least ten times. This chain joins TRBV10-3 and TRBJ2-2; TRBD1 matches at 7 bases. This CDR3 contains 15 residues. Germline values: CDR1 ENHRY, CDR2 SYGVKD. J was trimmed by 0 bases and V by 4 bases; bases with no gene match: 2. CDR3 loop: CAISVGTANTGELFF. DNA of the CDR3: TGTGCCATCAGTGTCGGGACAGCGAACACCGGGGAGCTGTTTTTT.

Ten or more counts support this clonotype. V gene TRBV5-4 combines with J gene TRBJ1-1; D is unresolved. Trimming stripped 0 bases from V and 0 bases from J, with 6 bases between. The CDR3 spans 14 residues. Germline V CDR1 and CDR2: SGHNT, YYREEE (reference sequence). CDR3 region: CASSLDWVNTEAFF. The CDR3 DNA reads TGTGCCAGCAGCTTGGATTGGGTGAACACTGAAGCTTTCTTT.

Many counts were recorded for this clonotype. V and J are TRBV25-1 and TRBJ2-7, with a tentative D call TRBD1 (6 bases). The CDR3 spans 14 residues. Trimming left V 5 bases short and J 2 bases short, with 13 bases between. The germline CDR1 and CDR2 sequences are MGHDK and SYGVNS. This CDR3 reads CASSLSGQAYEQYF. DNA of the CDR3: TGTGCCAGCAGTTTGTCGGGACAAGCCTACGAGCAGTACTTC.

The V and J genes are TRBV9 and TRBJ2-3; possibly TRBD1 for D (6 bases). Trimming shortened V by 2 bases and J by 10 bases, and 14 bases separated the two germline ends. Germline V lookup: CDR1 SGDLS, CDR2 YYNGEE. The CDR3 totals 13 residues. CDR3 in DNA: TGTGCCAGCAGCGTTAGACAGGTCCCCCCGCAGTATTTT. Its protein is CASSVRQVPPQYF.

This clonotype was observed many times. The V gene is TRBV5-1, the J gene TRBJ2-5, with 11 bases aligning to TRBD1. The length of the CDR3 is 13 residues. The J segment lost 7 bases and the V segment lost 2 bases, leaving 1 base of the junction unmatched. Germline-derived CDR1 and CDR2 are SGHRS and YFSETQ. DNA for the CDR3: TGCGCCAGCAGCTTCGGACAGGGGGCGACCCAGTACTTC. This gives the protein CASSFGQGATQYF. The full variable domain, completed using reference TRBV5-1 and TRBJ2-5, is KAGVTQTPRYLIKTRGQQVTLSCSPISGHRSVSWYQQTPGQGLQFLFEYFSETQRNKGNFPGRFSGRQFSNSRSEMNVSTLELGDSALYLCASSFGQGATQYFGPGTRLLVL.

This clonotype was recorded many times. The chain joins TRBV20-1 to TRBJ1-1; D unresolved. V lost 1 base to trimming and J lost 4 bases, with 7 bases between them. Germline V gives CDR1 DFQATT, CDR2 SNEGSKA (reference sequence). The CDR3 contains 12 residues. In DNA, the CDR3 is TGCAGTGCTAGAGTCCTGAGCACTGAAGCTTTCTTT. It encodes CSARVLSTEAFF.

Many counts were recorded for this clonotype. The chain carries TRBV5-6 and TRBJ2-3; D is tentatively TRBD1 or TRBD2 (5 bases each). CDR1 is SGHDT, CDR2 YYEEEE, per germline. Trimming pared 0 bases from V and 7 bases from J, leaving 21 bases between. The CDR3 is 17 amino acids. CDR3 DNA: TGTGCCAGCAGCTTGGCGGCTCTGGGACCCGCGTTATATACGCAGTATTTT. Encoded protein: CASSLAALGPALYTQYF.

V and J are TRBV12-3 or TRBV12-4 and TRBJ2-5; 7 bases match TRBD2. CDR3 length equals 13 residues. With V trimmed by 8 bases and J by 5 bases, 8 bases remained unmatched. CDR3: CASQAGNRETQYF. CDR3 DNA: TGTGCCAGCCAAGCGGGGAACAGGGAGACCCAGTACTTC.

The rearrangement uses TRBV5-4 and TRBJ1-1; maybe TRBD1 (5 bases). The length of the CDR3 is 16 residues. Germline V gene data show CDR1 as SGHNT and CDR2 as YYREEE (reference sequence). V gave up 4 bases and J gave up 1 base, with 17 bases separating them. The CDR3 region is CASSPGGTGWNTEAFF. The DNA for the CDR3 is TGTGCCAGCAGCCCCGGGGGTACGGGATGGAACACTGAAGCTTTCTTT.

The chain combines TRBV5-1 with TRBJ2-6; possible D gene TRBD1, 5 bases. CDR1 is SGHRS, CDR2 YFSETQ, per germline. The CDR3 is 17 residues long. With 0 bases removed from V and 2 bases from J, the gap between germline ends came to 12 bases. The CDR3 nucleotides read TGCGCCAGCAGCTTGGAGGCCGTAGGGGCTGGGGCCAACGTCCTGACTTTC. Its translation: CASSLEAVGAGANVLTF.

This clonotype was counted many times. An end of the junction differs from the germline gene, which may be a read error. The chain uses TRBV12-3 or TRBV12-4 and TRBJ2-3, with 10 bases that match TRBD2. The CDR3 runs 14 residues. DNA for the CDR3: TGTGCCAGCAGTCTAGCGGGGGACGCAGATACGCAGTATTTT. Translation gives CASSLAGDADTQYF.